These 19 T cell receptor beta chains were all obtained from the same sample, sequenced in a study of blood T cell repertoires in COVID-19. Using immunoSEQ multiplex PCR, the repertoire was profiled, and TCRdb retains in-frame clones only, with some absent. There are over 200,000 clones in the sample; around 80% occur only once, and approximately 5.3% lies in the top ten. The sample taken for sequencing was peripheral blood. The receptor set was obtained from an elderly man with acute or convalescent COVID-19.

This rearrangement joins TRBV5-1 to TRBJ2-1; 10 bases align to TRBD2. Germline V gene sequence: CDR1 SGHRS, CDR2 YFSETQ. V was pared by 6 bases and J by 4 bases, with 4 bases of the junction left unmatched. This CDR3 comprises 14 residues. The CDR3, as DNA: TGCGCCAGCACTCTAGCGGGAGAGTACAATGAGCAGTTCTTC. It is translated as CASTLAGEYNEQFF.

J is TRBJ2-3 and V is TRBV5-4; 8 nucleotides match TRBD2. The germline V gene encodes CDR1 SGHNT and CDR2 YYREEE (reference sequence). There are 15 residues in the CDR3. V shed 2 bases and J 1 base; nucleotides not matched to a gene: 3. The CDR3 DNA sequence: TGTGCCAGCAGCTTTCCGACTAGCGGCACAGATACGCAGTATTTT. Translating it yields CASSFPTSGTDTQYF.

This clone has a handful of counts. The CDR3 spells CASTLGQGSYNEQFF. The CDR3, as DNA: TGTGCCAGCACCCTGGGGCAGGGCTCCTACAATGAGCAGTTCTTC. This chain connects TRBV5-6 to TRBJ2-1; a weak D match, TRBD1 (5 bases). The germline V gene has CDR1 SGHDT and CDR2 YYEEEE. The CDR3 is 15 residues long. Deletions cut 6 bases from V and 0 bases from J, with 13 bases between. Complete variable domain (other parts from reference TRBV5-6 and TRBJ2-1): DAGVTQSPTHLIKTRGQQVTLRCSPKSGHDTVSWYQQALGQGPQFIFQYYEEEERQRGNFPDRFSGHQFPNYSSELNVNALLLGDSALYLCASTLGQGSYNEQFFGPGTRLTVL.

The V call is TRBV2, the J call TRBJ2-7; 10 bases fit TRBD1. The CDR3 is 14 residues long. Losses at the gene ends were 8 bases for V and 4 bases for J; bases not matched to a gene: 8. The germline CDR1 and CDR2 sequences are SNHLY and FYNNEI. CDR3 sequence: CASGTGTGAYEQYF. The CDR3 DNA reads TGTGCCAGCGGGACCGGGACAGGGGCGTACGAGCAGTACTTC. Combining the CDR3 with reference TRBV2 and TRBJ2-7 gives the whole variable domain EPEVTQTPSHQVTQMGQEVILRCVPISNHLYFYWYRQILGQKVEFLVSFYNNEISEKSEIFDDQFSVERPDGSNFTLKIRSTKLEDSAMYFCASGTGTGAYEQYFGPGTRLTVT.

The chain employs TRBV4-2 and TRBJ2-2; 12 nucleotides align to TRBD2. V was clipped by 0 bases and J by 9 bases; unmatched bases: 8. Germline V gives CDR1 LGHNA, CDR2 YNFKEQ. The CDR3 contains 17 residues. CDR3 protein: CASSQDRLAGGPRELFF. The CDR3 bases are TGTGCCAGCAGCCAAGATCGGCTAGCGGGAGGGCCTCGGGAGCTGTTTTTT.

This clone has just one count. The chain recombines TRBV19 with TRBJ1-5, with D unresolved. The germline V and J ends were trimmed by 0 bases and 4 bases, with 13 bases remaining between them. CDR1 is LNHDA, CDR2 SQIVND, per germline (reference sequence). The length of the CDR3 is 16 residues. The CDR3 DNA reads TGTGCCAGTAGTATAGAGGGCAGCTATTTAAATCAGCCCCAGCATTTT. Protein product: CASSIEGSYLNQPQHF.

The chain joins TRBV2 to TRBJ2-5; D may be TRBD2 (5 bases). Trimming removed 6 bases from V and 5 bases from J, with 19 bases in between. The CDR3 loop spans 15 amino acids. Germline V gene lookup returns CDR1 SNHLY and CDR2 FYNNEI. The CDR3 bases are TGTGCCAGCAGCCCCGATCGGCTAGCTGGGGAGACCCAGTACTTC. Translating gives CASSPDRLAGETQYF.

CDR3 coding DNA: TGCGCCAGCAGCTTGGAGGGAGATGGAAACACCATATATTTT. This sequence encodes CASSLEGDGNTIYF. J is TRBJ1-3 and V is TRBV5-1; no clear D. CDR1 is SGHRS and CDR2 is YFSETQ in the germline V gene. This CDR3 has 14 residues. V dropped 0 bases and J dropped 3 bases, with 7 bases sitting between them. Based on the CDR3 plus reference TRBV5-1 and TRBJ1-3, the full variable domain is KAGVTQTPRYLIKTRGQQVTLSCSPISGHRSVSWYQQTPGQGLQFLFEYFSETQRNKGNFPGRFSGRQFSNSRSEMNVSTLELGDSALYLCASSLEGDGNTIYFGEGSWLTVV.

The CDR3 DNA reads TGTGCCAGCAGCCAAGATCTCGTTCAGCCCCAGCATTTT. It encodes CASSQDLVQPQHF. The rearrangement joins TRBV3-1 (or the pseudogene TRBV3-2) to TRBJ1-5, with no clear D. V gave up 0 bases and J gave up 6 bases, with 6 bases separating them. This CDR3 contains 13 residues. Germline V CDR1 and CDR2: LGHDT, YNNKEL (reference sequence).

This chain links TRBV7-2 with TRBJ1-3; a weak D match, TRBD1 (6 bases). V dropped 4 bases and J dropped 0 bases, with 13 bases sitting between them. Germline V CDR1 and CDR2: SGHTA, FQGNSA. The CDR3 runs to 16 residues. The chain's CDR3 is CASSYGTQSSGNTIYF. The DNA of the CDR3 is TGTGCCAGCAGCTACGGGACACAGAGCTCTGGAAACACCATATATTTT.

This chain uses TRBV18 with TRBJ2-4, with 7 nucleotides matching TRBD2. The germline V gene encodes CDR1 KGHSH and CDR2 LQKENI. The CDR3 consists of 13 residues. The trim removed 2 bases at V and 8 bases at J, leaving 3 bases unmatched. The CDR3 bases are TGTGCCAGCTCACCAGGGGGGGTCGACATTCAGTACTTC. Protein product: CASSPGGVDIQYF.

V gene TRBV5-4 combines with J gene TRBJ2-7, with D maybe TRBD1 (6 bases). The CDR3 contains 14 residues. Germline-derived CDR1 and CDR2 are SGHNT and YYREEE (reference sequence). V lost 2 bases and J lost 5, with 14 bases in between. CDR3 protein: CASSLYRASNEQYF. Here the CDR3 DNA reads TGTGCCAGCAGCTTATACAGGGCTTCCAACGAGCAGTACTTC.

V usage is TRBV3-1 (or the pseudogene TRBV3-2) and J usage is TRBJ2-6; D gene ambiguous. CDR1 LGHDT and CDR2 YNNKEL come from the germline V gene (reference sequence). This CDR3 is built from 15 residues. Trimming cost V 2 bases and J 0 bases, with 5 bases left between them. CDR3 protein: CASSQPYSGANVLTF. DNA of the CDR3: TGTGCCAGCAGCCAACCCTACTCTGGGGCCAACGTCCTGACTTTC.

In its sample, this clone was seen once. In DNA, the CDR3 is TGTGCCAGCAGTGAGTCAGGGTATGGAGGCTACACCTTC. Translated: CASSESGYGGYTF. The chain links TRBV6-1 to TRBJ1-2, with a tentative D call TRBD1 (5 bases). This CDR3 has 13 amino acids. Trimming stripped 3 bases from V and 8 bases from J, with 13 bases between. Looked up from germline, CDR1 is MNHNS and CDR2 is SASEGT.

The V call is TRBV28, the J call TRBJ2-3, with TRBD1 identical over 9 bases. The CDR3 loop spans 15 amino acids. Trimming removed 6 bases from V and 1 base from J; junction bases left unmatched: 5. From germline, CDR1 is MDHEN and CDR2 SYDVKM. In DNA, the CDR3 is TGTGCCAGCAGGATGGACAGGGGTGGCACAGATACGCAGTATTTT. Residues: CASRMDRGGTDTQYF.

This chain links TRBV9 with TRBJ1-2; TRBD1 matches 8 bases. The V segment lost 4 bases and the J segment 1 base; nucleotides outside the gene matches: 9. The CDR3 has 16 residues. Looked up from germline, CDR1 is SGDLS and CDR2 is YYNGEE. The CDR3 loop reads CASSPTTGASNYGYTF. The CDR3 DNA sequence: TGTGCCAGCAGCCCAACGACAGGGGCAAGTAACTATGGCTACACCTTC.

The chain links TRBV6-5 to TRBJ1-5; D ambiguous. The CDR3 is made up of 16 amino acids. With 0 bases removed from V and 6 bases from J, the gap between germline ends came to 15 bases. Germline V CDR1 and CDR2: MNHEY, SVGAGI. CDR3 protein: CASSYSANSQTQPQHF. The CDR3 region has the DNA TGTGCCAGCAGTTACTCAGCTAACAGTCAAACTCAGCCCCAGCATTTT.

The chain employs TRBV7-3 and TRBJ2-1; TRBD2 agrees at 7 bases. Germline CDR1 reads SGHTA; CDR2 reads FQGTGA. J was trimmed by 7 bases and V by 0 bases; bases with no gene match: 6. CDR3 length: 15 residues. CDR3 region: CASSLTGGLANEQFF. The CDR3 DNA reads as TGTGCCAGCAGCTTAACGGGAGGGCTAGCTAATGAGCAGTTCTTC.

V and J are TRBV7-9 and TRBJ2-3, with 7 bases that match TRBD2. Germline CDR1 and CDR2: SEHNR and FQNEAQ (reference sequence). CDR3 length: 14 amino acids. Germline trimming cut 4 bases from V and 4 bases from J; bases unmatched to any gene: 5. CDR3 in amino acids: CASSYLGGADTQYF. CDR3 bases: TGTGCCAGCAGCTATCTTGGGGGGGCAGATACGCAGTATTTT.